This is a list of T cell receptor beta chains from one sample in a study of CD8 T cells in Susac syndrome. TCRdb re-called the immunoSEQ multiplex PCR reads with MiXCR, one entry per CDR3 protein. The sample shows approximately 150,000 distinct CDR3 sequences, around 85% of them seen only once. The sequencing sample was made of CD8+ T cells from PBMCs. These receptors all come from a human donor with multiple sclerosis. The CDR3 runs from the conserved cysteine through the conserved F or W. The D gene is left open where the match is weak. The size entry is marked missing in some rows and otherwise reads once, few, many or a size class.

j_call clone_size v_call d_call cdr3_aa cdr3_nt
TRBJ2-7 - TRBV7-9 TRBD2 CASSPDLKPAGGPYEQYF TGTGCCAGCAGTCCCGACCTAAAACCGGCGGGGGGGCCCTACGAGCAGTACTTC
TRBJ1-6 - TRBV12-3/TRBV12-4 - CASSLQGFNSPLHF TGTGCCAGCAGTCTACAGGGTTTCAATTCACCCCTCCACTTT
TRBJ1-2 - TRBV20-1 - CSARDRQANYGYTF TGCAGTGCTAGAGATAGGCAAGCTAACTATGGCTACACCTTC
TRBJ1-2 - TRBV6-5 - CASSYIDGSNYGYTF TGTGCCAGCAGTTATATCGACGGTTCTAACTATGGCTACACCTTC
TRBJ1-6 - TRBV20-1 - CSARERESSYNSPLHF TGCAGTGCTAGAGAGCGGGAAAGCTCCTATAATTCACCCCTCCACTTT
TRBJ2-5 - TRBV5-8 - CASSPPAESQYF TGTGCCAGCAGCCCGCCCGCCGAGAGCCAGTACTTC
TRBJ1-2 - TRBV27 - CASSLRRGGLNYGYTF TGTGCCAGCAGTTTAAGGAGGGGGGGACTGAACTATGGCTACACCTTC
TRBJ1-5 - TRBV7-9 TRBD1 CASSLGTGPQPQHF TGTGCCAGCAGCTTAGGGACAGGGCCTCAGCCCCAGCATTTT
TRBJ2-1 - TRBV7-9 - CASSSQGGLRYNDQFF TGTGCCAGCAGCTCCCAGGGGGGGCTGAGGTACAATGATCAGTTCTTC
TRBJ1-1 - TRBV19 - CASGTGTAFF TGTGCCAGTGGAACAGGGACGGCTTTCTTT
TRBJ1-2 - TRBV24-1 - CATSDFGQGYGYTF TGTGCCACCAGTGATTTTGGCCAGGGCTATGGCTACACCTTC
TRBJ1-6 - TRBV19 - CASTGQNPNSPLHF TGTGCCAGTACTGGGCAGAACCCAAATTCACCCCTCCACTTT
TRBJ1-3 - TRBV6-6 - CASSFFTGGNTIYF TGTGCCAGCAGTTTTTTTACAGGGGGAAACACCATATATTTT
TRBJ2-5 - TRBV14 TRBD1 CASSQFGTGSGETQYF TGTGCCAGCAGCCAATTCGGGACAGGGTCAGGGGAGACCCAGTACTTC
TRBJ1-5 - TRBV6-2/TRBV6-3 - CASSQMPQPQHF TGTGCCAGCAGTCAGATGCCGCAGCCCCAGCATTTT
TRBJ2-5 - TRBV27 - CASSLVREETQYF TGTGCCAGCAGTTTAGTCAGGGAAGAGACCCAGTACTTC
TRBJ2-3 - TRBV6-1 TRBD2 CASSTLRGRAMGDTQYF TGTGCCAGCAGCACGCTACGGGGGAGGGCCATGGGAGATACGCAGTATTTT
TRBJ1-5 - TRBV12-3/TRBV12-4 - CASSFLGDQPQHF TGTGCCAGCAGTTTTCTGGGAGATCAGCCCCAGCATTTT
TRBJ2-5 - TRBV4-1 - CASSQEGYPETQYF TGCGCCAGCAGCCAAGAGGGCTACCCAGAGACCCAGTACTTC
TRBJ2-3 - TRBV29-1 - CSVVTDTQYF TGCAGCGTTGTGACAGATACGCAGTATTTT
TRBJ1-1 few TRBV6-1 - CASSFAGTEAFF TGTGCCAGCAGTTTCGCAGGCACTGAAGCTTTCTTT
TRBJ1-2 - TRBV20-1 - CSARYNRSYGYTF TGCAGTGCTAGATATAACAGGTCCTATGGCTACACCTTC
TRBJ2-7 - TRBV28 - CASSLPIRQSYEQYF TGTGCCAGCAGTTTACCAATTAGACAGTCCTACGAGCAGTACTTC
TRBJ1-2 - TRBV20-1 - CSAREYTGLVYGYTF TGCAGTGCTAGGGAGTACACAGGGTTGGTCTATGGCTACACCTTC
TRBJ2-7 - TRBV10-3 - CAIMGSMDEQYF TGTGCCATCATGGGCAGTATGGACGAGCAGTACTTC
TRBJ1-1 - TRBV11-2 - CASSPRRLEAFF TGTGCCAGCAGCCCTAGGCGGCTTGAAGCTTTCTTT
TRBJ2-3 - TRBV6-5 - CASSYSLGGKDTQYF TGTGCCAGCAGTTACTCTCTCGGCGGGAAAGATACGCAGTATTTT
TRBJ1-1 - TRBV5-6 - CASRKPGRGTEAFF TGTGCCAGCAGAAAACCGGGGCGGGGAACTGAAGCTTTCTTT
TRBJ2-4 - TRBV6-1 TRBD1 CASSERGPAKNIQYF TGTGCCAGCTCCGAAAGGGGGCCAGCCAAAAACATTCAGTACTTC
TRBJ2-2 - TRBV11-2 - CASSWGLSTGELFF TGTGCCAGCAGTTGGGGACTCTCCACCGGGGAGCTGTTTTTT
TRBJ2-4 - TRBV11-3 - CASSDREGENIQYF TGTGCCAGCAGTGACAGGGAGGGAGAAAACATTCAGTACTTC
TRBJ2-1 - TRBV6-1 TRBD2 CASSPGLAGFREQFF TGTGCCAGCAGTCCGGGACTAGCGGGATTCAGAGAGCAGTTCTTC
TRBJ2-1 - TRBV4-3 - CASSQERVPPYNEQFF TGCGCCAGCAGCCAAGAACGGGTTCCTCCCTACAATGAGCAGTTCTTC
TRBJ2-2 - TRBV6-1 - CASSEGGGTGELFF TGTGCCAGCAGTGAAGGAGGGGGCACCGGGGAGCTGTTTTTT
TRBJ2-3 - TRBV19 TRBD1 CASSKADRELTDTQYF TGTGCCAGTAGTAAGGCTGACAGGGAATTAACAGATACGCAGTATTTT
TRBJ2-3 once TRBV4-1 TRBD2 CASSQDGIAGGLSTDTQYF TGCGCCAGCAGCCAAGATGGCATAGCGGGGGGGCTGAGCACAGATACGCAGTATTTT
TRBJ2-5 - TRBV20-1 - CSARRQETQYF TGCAGTGCTAGGCGACAAGAGACCCAGTACTTC
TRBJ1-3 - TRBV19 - CASSISGARGNTIYF TGTGCCAGTAGTATATCGGGGGCGCGAGGAAACACCATATATTTT
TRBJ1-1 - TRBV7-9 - CASAGLDSEAFF TGTGCCTCGGCTGGCCTTGACTCTGAAGCTTTCTTT
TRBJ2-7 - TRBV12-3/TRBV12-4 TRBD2 CASSLAGGKYEQYF TGTGCCAGCAGTTTAGCGGGGGGGAAGTACGAGCAGTACTTC
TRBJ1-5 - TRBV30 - CAGDWGGNQPQHF TGTGCCGGGGACTGGGGAGGTAATCAGCCCCAGCATTTT
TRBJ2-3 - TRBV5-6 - CASRLVLADTQYF TGTGCCAGCCGCCTAGTGTTAGCAGATACGCAGTATTTT
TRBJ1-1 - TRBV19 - CASTGLDEAFF TGTGCCAGTACGGGATTAGATGAAGCTTTCTTT
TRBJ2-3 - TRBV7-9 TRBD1 CASSSGQGLADTQYF TGTGCCAGCAGCTCGGGACAGGGCCTGGCAGATACGCAGTATTTT